The 10 T cell receptor beta chains reported below all come from one sample, sequenced in a study of graft-versus-host responses after intestinal transplantation. Repertoires were generated with immunoSEQ multiplex PCR, while TCRdb's copy carries only in-frame clones and drops some. The sample lists some 55,000 clones; under 95% were seen once. The sequencing used PBMCs, collected more than 650 days after intestinal transplant. These receptors were obtained from a human patient who received an intestinal transplant, so some T cells may come from the graft donor.

The chain is built from TRBV19 and TRBJ2-7; 12 bases agree with TRBD2. Losses at the gene ends were 4 bases for V and 0 bases for J; bases not matched to a gene: 7. CDR1 is LNHDA, CDR2 SQIVND, per germline (reference sequence). The CDR3 contains 17 residues. CDR3: CASSTLTSGGFSYEQYF. CDR3 DNA: TGTGCCAGTAGTACCCTGACTAGCGGGGGATTCTCCTACGAGCAGTACTTC.

The chain uses TRBV7-9 and TRBJ1-1, with D maybe TRBD1 (6 bases). V shed 3 bases and J shed 1 base, with 15 bases lying between them. Germline CDR1 and CDR2: SEHNR and FQNEAQ (reference sequence). The CDR3 sequence is 16 residues long. DNA of the CDR3: TGTGCCAGCAGCTTCGTTTCGGGGGGCCCGAACACTGAAGCTTTCTTT. This sequence encodes CASSFVSGGPNTEAFF.

This rearrangement joins TRBV6-5 to TRBJ2-5; D ambiguous. This CDR3 comprises 11 residues. V was shortened by 7 bases and J by 5 bases, with 8 bases between the two germline ends. Germline V gene data show CDR1 as MNHEY and CDR2 as SVGAGI. CDR3 region: CASKAVETQYF. The CDR3 DNA sequence: TGTGCCAGCAAAGCAGTGGAGACCCAGTACTTC.

The rearrangement joins TRBV27 to TRBJ1-1, with D possibly matching TRBD1 (5 bases). Trimming pared 3 bases from V and 4 bases from J, leaving 12 bases between. CDR1 is MNHEY and CDR2 is SMNVEV in the germline V gene (reference sequence). The CDR3 is made up of 14 amino acids. CDR3 loop: CASSLGGATTEAFF. CDR3 DNA: TGTGCCAGCAGTTTGGGGGGTGCGACCACTGAAGCTTTCTTT.

Comments on this clone: Relative to the germline gene, one junction end is altered; a read error may explain this. The rearrangement uses TRBV6-6 and TRBJ1-6; possibly TRBD1 for D (6 bases). The V gene's germline CDR1 is MNHNY and CDR2 SVGAGI (reference sequence). The CDR3 totals 13 residues. The CDR3 coding sequence is TGTGCCAGCAGTGACTCAGGGGTTTCACCCCTCCACTTT. Amino acid sequence: CASSDSGVSPLHF.

The rearrangement joins TRBV18 to TRBJ2-5, with TRBD2 as a possible D gene (5 bases). Germline loops: CDR1 KGHSH, CDR2 LQKENI. Trimming shortened V by 6 bases and J by 3 bases, and 11 bases separated the two germline ends. This CDR3 spans 13 amino acids. The CDR3 nucleotides are TGTGCCAGCTCCCGAGACTACAAAGAGACCCAGTACTTC. Its protein product is CASSRDYKETQYF.

The V gene is TRBV6-5, the J gene TRBJ2-2; possible D gene TRBD1, 5 bases. Between the trimmed V and J ends, which lost 5 bases and 2 bases, there was a span of 9 bases. The germline CDR1 and CDR2 sequences are MNHEY and SVGAGI. The CDR3 is made up of 14 amino acids. This CDR3 is CASSHQGNTGELFF. CDR3 DNA: TGTGCCAGCAGTCACCAGGGTAACACCGGGGAGCTGTTTTTT.

The rearrangement uses TRBV5-4 and TRBJ1-3; D gene ambiguous. This CDR3 has 15 residues. Germline CDR1 SGHNT, CDR2 YYREEE (reference sequence). The germline V and J ends were trimmed by 3 bases and 4 bases, with 14 bases remaining between them. CDR3 region: CASSSGSAVGNTIYF. CDR3 sequence (DNA): TGTGCCAGCAGCTCCGGGTCCGCCGTAGGAAACACCATATATTTT. The full variable domain, its missing parts supplied by reference TRBV5-4 and TRBJ1-3, is ETGVTQSPTHLIKTRGQQVTLRCSSQSGHNTVSWYQQALGQGPQFIFQYYREEENGRGNFPPRFSGLQFPNYSSELNVNALELDDSALYLCASSSGSAVGNTIYFGEGSWLTVV.

The V call is TRBV19, the J call TRBJ1-2; TRBD1 agrees at 8 bases. CDR1 and CDR2 (germline): LNHDA, SQIVND (reference sequence). The J segment lost 2 bases and the V segment lost 2 bases, leaving 7 bases of the junction unmatched. CDR3 length: 16 amino acids. The CDR3 sequence is CASSITGQGTNYGYTF. In DNA form, the CDR3 reads TGTGCCAGTAGTATAACTGGACAGGGAACCAACTATGGCTACACCTTC.

The V call is TRBV7-9, the J call TRBJ1-6, with 7 bases matching TRBD1. The CDR3 is 15 residues long. Germline V gene data show CDR1 as SEHNR and CDR2 as FQNEAQ (reference sequence). J lost 7 bases, V lost 5 bases, and 8 bases had no gene match. The CDR3 spells CASSPGGLRNSPLHF. The CDR3 DNA sequence: TGTGCCAGCAGCCCAGGGGGGCTTCGGAATTCACCCCTCCACTTT.